The T cell receptor (beta chain) under discussion was sequenced for a study of beta chain features in type 1 diabetes. Study-level points and caveats: Patients with Type 1 diabetes showed moderately but significantly shorter TCRB CDR3s in all four CD4+ subsets.

As regards this clone: The target antigen is unknown.

Trimming stripped 4 bases from V and 5 bases from J, with 20 bases between. CDR1 is LGHNA, CDR2 YSLEER, per germline. The CDR3 consists of 17 residues. Reverse transcribing all isolated RNA meant expressed TCRB transcripts were sequenced. The table came from immunoSEQ multiplex PCR; TCRdb's copy has only in-frame clones and leaves some out. The top ten hold roughly 0.015% of the sample, which has roughly 290,000 clones, around 16% seen once. The chain uses TRBV4-3 and TRBJ2-2; a weak D match, TRBD2 (6 bases). Sequenced material: naive CD4+ T cells from blood. This clonotype was sampled from a man aged 18 to 29 with type 1 diabetes. This chain's CDR3 is CASSPSAGFGVTGELFF. The CDR3 DNA sequence: TGCGCCAGCAGCCCGTCGGCGGGGTTTGGTGTGACCGGGGAGCTGTTTTTT.